Listed here are 31 T cell receptor beta chains from one sample, sequenced in a study of T cells in Graves' hyperthyroidism and ophthalmopathy. Template material for amplifying TCR beta CDR3 regions consisted of RNA transcripts. Using the HTBI primer set, a first-round RT-PCR was run on the TCR CDR3. TCRdb re-derived calls from the multiplex PCR reads in MiXCR, one entry per CDR3 protein. The sample contains around 190,000 distinct CDR3 sequences, roughly 17% of which appear only once. The sample taken for sequencing was blood. These receptors came from a woman aged 50 to 60 with Graves' hyperthyroidism.

This clonotype was observed many times. V is TRBV11-2 and J is TRBJ1-5; D may be TRBD1 (6 bases). Germline CDR1 SGHAT, CDR2 FQNNGV. V was clipped by 5 bases and J by 6 bases, with 17 bases between them. This CDR3 is built from 15 residues. CDR3 sequence (DNA): TGTGCCAGCAGCCCAGACAGGACGCACGGTCAGCCCCAGCATTTT. As protein: CASSPDRTHGQPQHF.

V and J are TRBV7-9 and TRBJ2-1; D is uncertain. Germline V lookup: CDR1 SEHNR, CDR2 FQNEAQ (reference sequence). This CDR3 has 11 amino acids. V was shortened by 6 bases and J by 5 bases, with 5 bases between the two germline ends. CDR3 nucleotides: TGTGCCAGCAGTCTTCACAATGAGCAGTTCTTC. Translation: CASSLHNEQFF. The complete variable domain, with remaining parts taken from reference TRBV7-9 and TRBJ2-1, reads DTGVSQNPRHKITKRGQNVTFRCDPISEHNRLYWYRQTLGQGPEFLTYFQNEAQLEKSRLLSDRFSAERPKGSFSTLEIQRTEQGDSAMYLCASSLHNEQFFGPGTRLTVL.

This clonotype was observed at least ten times. This chain uses TRBV28 with TRBJ1-1, with D unresolved. This CDR3 has 20 amino acids. Between the trimmed V and J ends, which lost 7 bases and 1 base, there was a span of 31 bases. The V gene's germline CDR1 is MDHEN and CDR2 SYDVKM. The chain's CDR3 is CASTLTRLTQTPMGNTEAFF. The DNA for the CDR3 is TGTGCCAGCACCTTAACACGACTTACTCAAACGCCCATGGGGAACACTGAAGCTTTCTTT.

The CDR3 nucleotides are TGTGCCAGCAGTTCGACCGGGACAGAGTACAATGAGCAGTTCTTC. Protein: CASSSTGTEYNEQFF. The chain couples TRBV28 to TRBJ2-1, with 7 bases identical to TRBD1. V shed 4 bases, J shed 4 bases, and the junction held 7 bases outside the gene matches. This CDR3 spans 15 amino acids. In germline, CDR1 is MDHEN, CDR2 SYDVKM.

This clonotype was found many times. CDR3 DNA sequence: TGTGCCAGCAGCGTGCTCTCTAGCGGCAATGAGCAGTTCTTC. Amino acids: CASSVLSSGNEQFF. The chain employs TRBV28 and TRBJ2-1, with 7 bases matching TRBD2. Germline V lookup: CDR1 MDHEN, CDR2 SYDVKM. The CDR3 consists of 14 residues. J was trimmed by 6 bases and V by 6 bases; bases with no gene match: 8.

This clonotype showed up many times. The chain is built from TRBV10-3 and TRBJ1-1, with a weak D call TRBD1 (6 bases). Trimming cost V 7 bases and J 3 bases, with 18 bases left between them. This CDR3 region has 15 residues. Germline V lookup: CDR1 ENHRY, CDR2 SYGVKD. The CDR3 region has the DNA TGTGCCATCACTGACACAGGGAATAAGTACACTGAAGCTTTCTTT. Translating gives CAITDTGNKYTEAFF.

The rearrangement links TRBV5-6 to TRBJ2-7; D gene ambiguous. With 3 bases removed from V and 3 bases from J, the gap between germline ends came to 10 bases. The CDR3 contains 13 residues. Germline values: CDR1 SGHDT, CDR2 YYEEEE. The CDR3 nucleotides read TGTGCCAGCAGCTCGAAATCCGACTACGAGCAGTACTTC. This gives the protein CASSSKSDYEQYF.

This clonotype was detected a few times. The rearrangement joins TRBV7-9 to TRBJ2-5; 10 nucleotides align to TRBD2. Trimming cost V 2 bases and J 5 bases; bases outside gene matches: 8. Germline CDR1 and CDR2: SEHNR and FQNEAQ (reference sequence). The CDR3 consists of 16 residues. CDR3 bases: TGTGCCAGCAGCTTAATCCTAGCGGGAGTAATTGAGACCCAGTACTTC. Translating gives CASSLILAGVIETQYF. The variable domain in full, with the rest retrieved from reference TRBV7-9 and TRBJ2-5, is DTGVSQNPRHKITKRGQNVTFRCDPISEHNRLYWYRQTLGQGPEFLTYFQNEAQLEKSRLLSDRFSAERPKGSFSTLEIQRTEQGDSAMYLCASSLILAGVIETQYFGPGTRLLVL.

In this sample, this clonotype turned up many times. V is TRBV20-1 and J is TRBJ2-5; 11 bases are shared with TRBD2. The CDR3 runs to 15 residues. J was trimmed by 1 base and V by 2 bases; bases with no gene match: 3. Germline lookup yields CDR1 DFQATT and CDR2 SNEGSKA (reference sequence). The CDR3, as DNA: TGCAGTGCTAGACCACTAGCGGGAGCCCAAGAGACCCAGTACTTC. Translated: CSARPLAGAQETQYF.

This clonotype was seen only a few times. This chain uses TRBV5-1 with TRBJ1-1; D might be TRBD1 (5 bases). This CDR3 is 14 amino acids long. Trimming took 0 bases from V and 2 from J, leaving 8 bases between them. Germline lookup yields CDR1 SGHRS and CDR2 YFSETQ. The CDR3 region is CASSLVQANTEAFF. The CDR3 region has the DNA TGCGCCAGCAGCTTGGTACAGGCTAACACTGAAGCTTTCTTT.

The chain has TRBV4-1 and TRBJ1-1; D is undetermined. V dropped 0 bases and J dropped 1 base, with 6 bases sitting between them. Germline lookup yields CDR1 MGHRA and CDR2 YSYEKL. The CDR3 sequence is 14 residues long. CDR3 protein: CASSQELPNTEAFF. The DNA for the CDR3 is TGCGCCAGCAGCCAAGAGCTCCCGAACACTGAAGCTTTCTTT.

This clonotype has at least ten counts. The chain uses TRBV12-3 or TRBV12-4 and TRBJ1-1; 8 nucleotides agree with TRBD1. The trim removed 10 bases at V and 7 bases at J, leaving 11 bases unmatched. The CDR3 contains 13 residues. The CDR3 region is CAIKTGVFGEAFF. CDR3 nucleotide sequence: TGTGCCATCAAGACAGGGGTGTTCGGTGAAGCTTTCTTT.

This clonotype was detected only a few times. V and J are TRBV7-9 and TRBJ1-2; D unclear. Germline V CDR1 and CDR2: SEHNR, FQNEAQ (reference sequence). Trimming shortened V by 3 bases and J by 4 bases, and 12 bases separated the two germline ends. The CDR3 has 14 amino acids. The CDR3 sequence: CASSLTRGPYGYTF. The CDR3 coding sequence is TGTGCCAGCAGCTTGACCCGAGGACCCTATGGCTACACCTTC.

About this clonotype: This may arise from a read error, as a much more abundant clone is one base away. The V gene is TRBV28, the J gene TRBJ1-5; D remains ambiguous. The CDR3 runs to 15 residues. The V gene's germline CDR1 is MDHEN and CDR2 SYDVKM. The CDR3 sequence is CANSLRGASNQPQHF. The CDR3 DNA sequence: TGTGCCAACAGTTTACGGGGAGCTAGCAATCAGCCCCAGCATTTT. Based on the CDR3 plus reference TRBV28 and TRBJ1-5, the full variable domain is DVKVTQSSRYLVKRTGEKVFLECVQDMDHENMFWYRQDPGLGLRLIYFSYDVKMKEKGDIPEGYSVSREKKERFSLILESASTNQTSMYLCANSLRGASNQPQHFGDGTRLSIL.

As for this clonotype: The germline gene is not matched at one end of the junction; a read error may be the cause. The V gene is TRBV11-2, the J gene TRBJ1-6, with a tentative D call TRBD1 (6 bases). CDR1 is SGHAT and CDR2 is FQNNGV in the germline V gene. This CDR3 is 12 amino acids long. The CDR3 nucleotides are TGTGCCAGCAGCCCCTCGAGGGGGGTTTCATACTTT. This gives the protein CASSPSRGVSYF.

This clonotype was recorded at least ten times. The chain joins TRBV12-3 or TRBV12-4 to TRBJ1-5, with no clear D. V gave up 2 bases and J gave up 3 bases, with 11 bases separating them. CDR3 length equals 15 residues. The CDR3 protein is CASSLFGDSNQPQHF. CDR3 coding DNA: TGTGCCAGCAGTTTATTTGGGGATTCCAATCAGCCCCAGCATTTT.

This clonotype was counted ten times or more. The rearrangement links TRBV24-1 to TRBJ2-1; the D is unclear. V lost 0 bases and J lost 0, with 11 bases in between. This CDR3 contains 17 residues. Germline CDR1 reads KGHDR; CDR2 reads SFDVKD. The CDR3 nucleotides are TGTGCCACCAGTGATTTGGGACCCCCGAGCTCCTACAATGAGCAGTTCTTC. This sequence encodes CATSDLGPPSSYNEQFF.

This clonotype was seen repeatedly, ten times or more. This chain links TRBV19 with TRBJ1-1, with D hard to call. V was cut by 2 bases and J by 0 bases, with 22 bases left in between. This CDR3 has 19 amino acids. Germline CDR1 LNHDA, CDR2 SQIVND (reference sequence). In DNA form, the CDR3 reads TGTGCCAGTAGTATATTTCCTGCCCGAGGGAGTGTGATGAACACTGAAGCTTTCTTT. Translated: CASSIFPARGSVMNTEAFF.

This clonotype was seen at least ten times. This chain uses TRBV3-1 with TRBJ1-5; D gene uncertain. The V gene lost 0 bases and the J gene lost 4 bases, with 10 bases spanning the gap. Per germline, CDR1 LGHDT and CDR2 YNNKEL (reference sequence). The CDR3 length is 15 residues. The CDR3 sequence: CASSQDTLRNQPQHF. CDR3 bases: TGTGCCAGCAGCCAAGATACCCTGCGAAATCAGCCCCAGCATTTT. Full variable domain (rest looked up from reference TRBV3-1 and TRBJ1-5): DTAVSQTPKYLVTQMGNDKSIKCEQNLGHDTMYWYKQDSKKFLKIMFSYNNKELIINETVPNRFSPKSPDKAHLNLHINSLELGDSAVYFCASSQDTLRNQPQHFGDGTRLSIL.

The V and J genes are TRBV6-5 and TRBJ1-5, with D possibly being TRBD1 (5 bases). The CDR3 spans 15 residues. Germline V gives CDR1 MNHEY, CDR2 SVGAGI. V was clipped by 0 bases and J by 6 bases, with 12 bases between them. CDR3 region: CASSYSGGRGQPQHF. The CDR3 coding sequence is TGTGCCAGCAGTTACTCCGGGGGGAGGGGTCAGCCCCAGCATTTT.

In this sample, this clonotype turned up many times. The genes are TRBV11-1 and TRBJ2-2, with D tentatively TRBD2 (7 bases). CDR3 size: 19 residues. Trimming took off 1 base at V and 0 bases at J, with 18 bases between the two ends. CDR1 is SGHAT and CDR2 is FQDESV in the germline V gene (reference sequence). CDR3 nucleotides: TGTGCCAGCAGCTTAGAGGGGGGGACCGGCCGGACGAACACCGGGGAGCTGTTTTTT. This gives the protein CASSLEGGTGRTNTGELFF.

There are many counts of this clonotype. This chain links TRBV20-1 with TRBJ2-5; TRBD1 is a possible D gene (5 bases). The CDR3 covers 14 residues. Trimming removed 1 base at V and 2 bases at J, with 11 bases between. Germline V gene lookup returns CDR1 DFQATT and CDR2 SNEGSKA (reference sequence). CDR3 protein: CSARGTGLQETQYF. CDR3 nucleotides: TGCAGTGCTAGAGGAACAGGTTTGCAAGAGACCCAGTACTTC.

This clonotype appeared many times. This sequence joins TRBV29-1 and TRBJ2-1, with 8 bases fitting TRBD1. This CDR3 has 14 residues. J gave up 7 bases and V 7 bases, and 12 bases lay outside the gene matches. The germline CDR1 and CDR2 sequences are SQVTM and ANQGSEA. In DNA, the CDR3 is TGCAGCGGTACTCGTCCAGGGGGCAAGAATGAGCAGTTCTTC. As protein: CSGTRPGGKNEQFF.

This clonotype was seen ten or more times. The chain carries TRBV11-3 and TRBJ1-2, with TRBD1 matching over 7 bases. Losses at the gene ends were 5 bases for V and 4 bases for J; bases not matched to a gene: 10. This CDR3 is built from 15 residues. Germline CDR1 SGHNT, CDR2 YENEEA. CDR3: CASSLSSGGPYGYTF. In DNA, the CDR3 is TGTGCCAGCAGCCTATCATCAGGGGGTCCCTATGGCTACACCTTC.

This clonotype was observed many times. This rearrangement joins TRBV12-3 or TRBV12-4 to TRBJ1-5; 7 nucleotides match TRBD1. After removal of 6 bases from V and 5 bases from J, the junction contained 10 bases not matched to a gene. The CDR3 length is 15 residues. The CDR3 loop reads CASSRQGLQYQPQHF. The CDR3 DNA follows: TGTGCCAGCAGCCGACAGGGCCTTCAGTATCAGCCCCAGCATTTT.

The table lists this clonotype with a few counts. V gene TRBV20-1 combines with J gene TRBJ1-5, with D maybe TRBD1 (5 bases). CDR3 length: 13 residues. Germline-derived CDR1 and CDR2 are DFQATT and SNEGSKA (reference sequence). Trimming took off 3 bases at V and 7 bases at J, with 13 bases between the two ends. The CDR3 protein is CSASGGAGQPQHF. CDR3 bases: TGCAGTGCTAGTGGCGGGGCTGGGCAGCCCCAGCATTTT.

V and J are TRBV30 and TRBJ2-7; no reliable D call. Per the germline V gene, CDR1 is GTSNPN and CDR2 is SVGIG (reference sequence). V was pared by 0 bases and J by 2 bases, with 14 bases between. This CDR3 is built from 15 residues. The CDR3 is CAWSVPRPLPYEQYF. CDR3 sequence (DNA): TGTGCCTGGAGTGTACCCAGGCCGCTTCCCTACGAGCAGTACTTC.

In this sample, this clonotype turned up many times. The V and J genes are TRBV12-3 or TRBV12-4 and TRBJ2-7; TRBD2 matches 7 bases. The CDR3 contains 14 residues. The J segment lost 3 bases and the V segment lost 5 bases, leaving 7 bases of the junction unmatched. The CDR3 nucleotides read TGTGCCAGCAGTATCGGCGGGAGTGTCTACGAGCAGTACTTC. Protein product: CASSIGGSVYEQYF.

This clonotype was seen a handful of times. This chain joins TRBV20-1 and TRBJ1-3; the D is unclear. Germline V lookup: CDR1 DFQATT, CDR2 SNEGSKA (reference sequence). This CDR3 contains 14 residues. The ends were cut back, 6 bases at V and 3 bases at J, with 15 bases in the middle. The CDR3 protein is CSAPLSSYGNTIYF. In nucleotides, the CDR3 is TGCAGTGCCCCTCTATCTTCGTATGGAAACACCATATATTTT.

This clonotype was detected many times. This chain links TRBV5-5 with TRBJ2-4; D possibly corresponds to TRBD2 (6 bases). Per the germline V gene, CDR1 is SGHKS and CDR2 is YYEKEE (reference sequence). Deletions cut 5 bases from V and 1 base from J, with 16 bases between. The CDR3 length is 16 residues. The CDR3 sequence is CASRNGGVRAKNIQYF. CDR3 nucleotides: TGTGCCAGCAGAAATGGAGGGGTCAGGGCCAAAAACATTCAGTACTTC.

This clonotype was detected ten times or more. This chain joins TRBV9 and TRBJ1-2; D is unresolved. The CDR3 length is 15 residues. CDR1 is SGDLS and CDR2 is YYNGEE in the germline V gene. V was cut by 4 bases and J by 2 bases, with 15 bases left in between. CDR3 in DNA: TGTGCCAGCAGCCCGAGTGGGTCTATCAACTATGGCTACACCTTC. Protein: CASSPSGSINYGYTF.